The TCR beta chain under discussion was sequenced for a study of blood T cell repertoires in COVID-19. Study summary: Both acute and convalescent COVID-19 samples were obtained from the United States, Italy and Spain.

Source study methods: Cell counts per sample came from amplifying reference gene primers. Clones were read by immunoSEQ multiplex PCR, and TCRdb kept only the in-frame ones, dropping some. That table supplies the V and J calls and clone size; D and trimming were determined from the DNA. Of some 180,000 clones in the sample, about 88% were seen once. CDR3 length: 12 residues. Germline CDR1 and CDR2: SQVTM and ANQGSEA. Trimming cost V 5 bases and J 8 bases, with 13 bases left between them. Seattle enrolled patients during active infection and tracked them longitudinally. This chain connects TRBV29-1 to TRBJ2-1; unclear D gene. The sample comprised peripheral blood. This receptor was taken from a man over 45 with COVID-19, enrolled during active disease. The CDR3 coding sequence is TGCAGCGTTCAGGCAGGAATACATGAGCAGTTCTTC. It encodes CSVQAGIHEQFF.